This is a list of T cell receptor beta chains from one sample in a study of control samples from healthy donors and cancer patients. Here immunoSEQ multiplex PCR was the method, and the copy in TCRdb shows in-frame clones only, minus some. Of about 94,000 clones in the sample, 90% were seen once. Sequencing was performed on blood. The receptors shown here come from a woman between 18 and 30 years old in good health. The CDR3 runs from the conserved cysteine through the conserved F or W. A D gene is named only where the DNA matches it firmly. Size is stated for part of the rows, as once, few or many counts, or as a class when the clone is expanded.

. | TRBJ1-4 | TRBV19 | 17 | . | CASSGGPQGATNEKLFF | TGTGCCAGTAGCGGGGGTCCGCAGGGAGCAACTAATGAAAAACTGTTTTTT
. | TRBJ2-7 | TRBV4-2 | 15 | . | CASSQEFQGGYEQYF | TGTGCCAGCAGCCAAGAATTCCAAGGAGGCTACGAGCAGTACTTC
. | TRBJ2-4 | TRBV2 | 13 | . | CASSEEARNIQYF | TGTGCCAGCAGTGAAGAGGCCAGGAACATTCAGTACTTC
. | TRBJ2-1 | TRBV7-9 | 13 | . | CASSLEPGNEQFF | TGTGCCAGCAGCTTAGAACCGGGCAATGAGCAGTTCTTC
. | TRBJ1-1 | TRBV27 | 13 | . | CASSSRPNTEAFF | TGTGCCAGCAGTTCCCGCCCGAACACTGAAGCTTTCTTT
. | TRBJ1-3 | TRBV19 | 14 | . | CASNEGSSGNTIYF | TGTGCCAGTAATGAGGGGAGCTCTGGAAACACCATATATTTT
. | TRBJ1-4 | TRBV5-1 | 16 | . | CASSLEQAATNEKLFF | TGCGCCAGCAGCTTGGAACAGGCGGCAACTAATGAAAAACTGTTTTTT
. | TRBJ1-2 | TRBV2 | 14 | . | CASSDWGGRYGYTF | TGTGCCAGCAGTGATTGGGGGGGCCGGTATGGCTACACCTTC
TRBD1 | TRBJ1-4 | TRBV10-2 | 14 | few | CASSRQGGYEKLFF | TGCGCCAGCAGTAGGCAGGGGGGTTATGAAAAACTGTTTTTT
. | TRBJ1-1 | TRBV5-4 | 13 | . | CASSLEGNTEAFF | TGTGCCAGCAGCTTGGAGGGAAACACTGAAGCTTTCTTT
. | TRBJ1-6 | TRBV2 | 13 | . | CASSWTDNSPLHF | TGTGCCAGCTCCTGGACAGATAATTCACCCCTCCACTTT
TRBD1 | TRBJ1-3 | TRBV6-5 | 15 | . | CASRPQGYAGNTIYF | TGTGCCAGCAGACCACAGGGGTATGCAGGAAACACCATATATTTT
. | TRBJ1-1 | TRBV7-3 | 13 | . | CASSLDRNTEAFF | TGTGCCAGCAGCTTAGACAGAAACACTGAAGCTTTCTTT
. | TRBJ1-1 | TRBV3-1/TRBV3-2 | 14 | . | CASSQDFGNTEAFF | TGTGCCAGCAGCCAAGATTTTGGGAACACTGAAGCTTTCTTT
TRBD1 | TRBJ1-1 | TRBV9 | 13 | . | CASSAGQGSGAFF | TGTGCCAGCAGCGCAGGACAGGGTAGCGGAGCTTTCTTT
. | TRBJ1-1 | TRBV2 | 14 | . | CASGLFGGNTEAFF | TGTGCCAGCGGCTTATTCGGGGGTAACACTGAAGCTTTCTTT
TRBD1 | TRBJ2-2 | TRBV6-6 | 15 | . | CASSPGQGRTGELFF | TGTGCCAGCAGCCCCGGACAGGGCCGGACCGGGGAGCTGTTTTTT
TRBD1 | TRBJ1-2 | TRBV10-3 | 13 | . | CAIRDTGTEGYTF | TGTGCCATCAGAGATACCGGGACAGAGGGCTACACCTTC
. | TRBJ2-7 | TRBV5-4 | 14 | . | CASSPGSGTYEQYF | TGTGCCAGCAGCCCCGGTTCGGGGACCTACGAGCAGTACTTC
TRBD1 | TRBJ1-2 | TRBV6-6 | 15 | . | CASSYPDRGNYGYTF | TGTGCCAGCAGTTACCCCGACAGGGGGAACTATGGCTACACCTTC
. | TRBJ1-1 | TRBV15 | 13 | . | CATSRVKNTEAFF | TGTGCCACCAGCAGAGTAAAGAACACTGAAGCTTTCTTT
. | TRBJ1-2 | TRBV18 | 13 | . | CASSPPSVYGYTF | TGTGCCAGCTCACCACCGTCTGTATATGGCTACACCTTC
. | TRBJ1-1 | TRBV12-3/TRBV12-4 | 13 | . | CASSFSQNTEAFF | TGTGCCAGCAGTTTTTCCCAGAACACTGAAGCTTTCTTT
. | TRBJ1-5 | TRBV2 | 15 | . | CASSSDGYSNQPQHF | TGTGCCAGCAGCTCTGACGGTTATAGCAATCAGCCCCAGCATTTT
. | TRBJ1-5 | TRBV4-2 | 15 | once | CASSQEDGQNQPQHF | TGTGCCAGCAGCCAAGAGGACGGCCAGAATCAGCCCCAGCATTTT
. | TRBJ2-7 | TRBV21-1 | 15 | . | CARKGPGTGDLEQYF | TGTGCCAGAAAGGGGCCCGGGACAGGGGACCTCGAGCAGTACTTC
TRBD1 | TRBJ1-2 | TRBV4-1 | 15 | once | CASSQPGDREYGYTF | TGCGCCAGCAGCCAACCCGGGGACAGGGAATATGGCTACACCTTC
. | TRBJ1-5 | TRBV6-5 | 15 | . | CAVHETGLFNQPQHF | TGTGCCGTCCACGAGACAGGACTGTTCAATCAGCCCCAGCATTTT
. | TRBJ1-1 | TRBV20-1 | 15 | once | CSASGGHPLNTEAFF | TGCAGTGCTAGTGGGGGACATCCATTGAACACTGAAGCTTTCTTT
. | TRBJ1-4 | TRBV5-4 | 16 | . | CASSRGGDSTNEKLFF | TGTGCCAGCAGCCGCGGGGGGGATTCAACTAATGAAAAACTGTTTTTT
. | TRBJ1-1 | TRBV5-1 | 13 | . | CASSLVPNTEAFF | TGCGCCAGCAGCTTGGTTCCGAACACTGAAGCTTTCTTT
TRBD1 | TRBJ1-2 | TRBV12-3/TRBV12-4 | 11 | . | CASRSGGGYTF | TGTGCCAGCAGATCAGGGGGAGGCTACACCTTC
. | TRBJ1-1 | TRBV12-3/TRBV12-4 | 13 | few | CASSTIGGTEAFF | TGTGCCAGCAGTACAATAGGGGGCACTGAAGCTTTCTTT
TRBD1 | TRBJ1-5 | TRBV4-2 | 16 | . | CASSPDRASGNQPQHF | TGTGCCAGCAGCCCGGACAGGGCCTCGGGCAATCAGCCCCAGCATTTT
. | TRBJ1-2 | TRBV29-1 | 16 | . | CSVEDLSGKTNYGYTF | TGCAGCGTTGAAGATCTTTCAGGAAAGACTAACTATGGCTACACCTTC
. | TRBJ1-6 | TRBV6-6 | 13 | . | CASSPSLNSPLHF | TGTGCCAGCAGCCCTTCCCTTAATTCACCCCTCCACTTT
. | TRBJ1-6 | TRBV21-1 | 19 | . | CASSKALFRNFSINSPLHF | TGTGCCAGCAGCAAAGCGCTATTTCGAAACTTCTCCATTAATTCACCCCTCCACTTT
. | TRBJ1-5 | TRBV28 | 15 | . | CASSLWGASNQPQHF | TGTGCCAGCAGTTTATGGGGGGCGAGCAATCAGCCCCAGCATTTT